These T cell receptor beta chains were read from a single sample in a study of blood T cell repertoires in COVID-19. Sequencing was performed with immunoSEQ multiplex PCR; in TCRdb, only in-frame clones are kept and a portion is missing. This table has approximately 71,000 clones, 60% to 85% appearing once. The sequenced material came from peripheral blood. These receptors were obtained from a human donor in a cohort sampled during active COVID-19. Both conserved end residues are part of each CDR3. Fields, in order: clone size, J gene, V gene, D gene, CDR3 protein, CDR3 DNA. D genes are given only for firm matches. Size values are once, few and many counts, or a class for expanded clones, and some rows have none.

NA | TRBJ2-7 | TRBV6-2/TRBV6-3 | TRBD2 | CASSQTPGLAWEQYF | TGTGCCAGCAGTCAAACTCCGGGACTAGCGTGGGAGCAGTACTTC
once | TRBJ2-7 | TRBV6-5 | NA | CASSRKGVLTYEQYF | TGTGCCAGCAGCCGGAAGGGGGTCCTAACCTACGAGCAGTACTTC
NA | TRBJ2-2 | TRBV7-2 | TRBD2 | CASSLSISGGAGELFF | TGTGCCAGCAGTCTCAGTATTAGCGGGGGGGCCGGGGAGCTGTTTTTT
NA | TRBJ1-6 | TRBV9 | TRBD1 | CASSTGSGGHPGRGSPLHF | TGTGCCAGCAGCACCGGGTCAGGGGGGCACCCGGGGAGAGGTTCACCCCTCCACTTT
NA | TRBJ1-1 | TRBV12-3/TRBV12-4 | NA | CASSLQDLPFF | TGTGCCAGCAGTTTACAGGACTTGCCTTTCTTT
NA | TRBJ2-7 | TRBV5-6 | TRBD2 | CASSVSGGRYEQYF | TGTGCCAGCAGTGTCTCGGGGGGAAGGTACGAGCAGTACTTC
NA | TRBJ2-5 | TRBV7-2 | TRBD2 | CASSWGGEYETQYF | TGTGCCAGCAGCTGGGGGGGAGAGTACGAGACCCAGTACTTC
NA | TRBJ2-1 | TRBV5-6 | NA | CASSLDKGPSSYNEQFF | TGTGCCAGCAGCTTGGATAAGGGGCCAAGCTCCTACAATGAGCAGTTCTTC
NA | TRBJ1-2 | TRBV6-6 | TRBD1 | CASSAGTVYGYTF | TGTGCCAGCAGTGCCGGGACAGTTTATGGCTACACCTTC
NA | TRBJ2-2 | TRBV12-3/TRBV12-4 | TRBD2 | CASSKREGGELFF | TGTGCCAGCAGTAAGCGGGAGGGCGGGGAGCTGTTTTTT
NA | TRBJ1-3 | TRBV6-5 | NA | CASSHRTVGNTIYF | TGTGCCAGCAGTCATCGAACTGTCGGAAACACCATATATTTT
NA | TRBJ1-1 | TRBV29-1 | TRBD1 | CSTRTGGNEAFF | TGCAGCACTAGGACAGGGGGAAATGAAGCTTTCTTT
NA | TRBJ2-2 | TRBV11-2 | NA | CASSLGTANTGELFF | TGTGCCAGCAGCTTAGGGACAGCGAACACCGGGGAGCTGTTTTTT
NA | TRBJ1-6 | TRBV2 | NA | CASRAPGLSYNSPLHF | TGTGCCAGCCGGGCCCCGGGACTCTCCTATAATTCACCCCTCCACTTT
NA | TRBJ2-1 | TRBV2 | NA | CASREDSYNEQFF | TGTGCCAGCAGGGAAGACAGCTACAATGAGCAGTTCTTC
NA | TRBJ2-5 | TRBV7-9 | NA | CASSFSTGLETQYF | TGTGCCAGCAGCTTTTCAACAGGGTTGGAGACCCAGTACTTC
few | TRBJ2-3 | TRBV18 | NA | CASSGIQEDTQYF | TGTGCCAGCTCAGGGATACAGGAGGATACGCAGTATTTT
NA | TRBJ2-5 | TRBV20-1 | TRBD2 | CSASGLAGNQETQYF | TGCAGTGCGAGTGGACTAGCGGGAAATCAGGAGACCCAGTACTTC
NA | TRBJ2-1 | TRBV7-2 | TRBD2 | CASSLRVAGNNEQFF | TGTGCCAGCAGCCTTCGGGTAGCGGGAAACAATGAGCAGTTCTTC
NA | TRBJ2-2 | TRBV19 | NA | CASSNPAGVNTGELFF | TGTGCCAGTAGCAATCCGGCCGGGGTGAACACCGGGGAGCTGTTTTTT
NA | TRBJ2-5 | TRBV5-1 | TRBD1 | CASSTGTGGFQETQYF | TGCGCCAGCAGCACTGGGACAGGGGGCTTCCAAGAGACCCAGTACTTC
once | TRBJ2-2 | TRBV5-1 | TRBD2 | CASSLASGDTGELFF | TGCGCCAGCAGCTTGGCTAGCGGAGACACCGGGGAGCTGTTTTTT
NA | TRBJ2-7 | TRBV7-9 | NA | CASSPPTGDEQYF | TGTGCCAGCAGCCCCCCGACCGGGGACGAGCAGTACTTC
NA | TRBJ2-5 | TRBV5-1 | TRBD1 | CASSSRTGTRETQYF | TGCGCCAGCAGCTCTAGGACAGGGACTCGAGAGACCCAGTACTTC
NA | TRBJ2-6 | TRBV7-9 | NA | CASRPAGAGANVLTF | TGTGCCAGCAGGCCCGCCGGGGCTGGGGCCAACGTCCTGACTTTC
NA | TRBJ1-1 | TRBV6-5 | NA | CATTPTGGGTEAFF | TGTGCCACCACCCCTACGGGGGGGGGCACTGAAGCTTTCTTT
few | TRBJ2-7 | TRBV29-1 | NA | CSVEDLGEQYF | TGCAGCGTTGAAGACCTCGGTGAGCAGTACTTC
NA | TRBJ2-2 | TRBV7-8 | NA | CASRPGTLITGELFF | TGTGCCAGCAGACCAGGGACTCTCATTACCGGGGAGCTGTTTTTT
NA | TRBJ1-1 | TRBV5-1 | NA | CASSLTGPEAFF | TGCGCCAGCAGCTTGACAGGGCCTGAAGCTTTCTTT
once | TRBJ2-5 | TRBV7-2 | NA | CASSLVAGWQETQYF | TGTGCCAGCAGCTTAGTGGCGGGGTGGCAAGAGACCCAGTACTTC
once | TRBJ1-1 | TRBV7-7 | NA | CASSLTGTANLEGCTEAFF | TGTGCTAGCAGCCTCACAGGAACCGCCAATCTCGAAGGGTGCACTGAAGCTTTCTTT
NA | TRBJ2-3 | TRBV5-1 | TRBD1 | CASSRRGPSTDTQYF | TGCGCCAGCAGCCGAAGGGGGCCCTCGACAGATACGCAGTATTTT
NA | TRBJ2-7 | TRBV5-4 | TRBD1 | CASSLTGGYEQYF | TGTGCCAGCAGCTTGACAGGGGGCTACGAGCAGTACTTC
NA | TRBJ1-4 | TRBV28 | NA | CASSSPRGGGEKLFF | TGTGCCAGCAGCTCCCCCCGGGGGGGCGGTGAAAAACTGTTTTTT
once | TRBJ1-4 | TRBV19 | NA | CASSGHPNEKLFF | TGTGCCAGTAGTGGGCACCCGAATGAAAAACTGTTTTTT
NA | TRBJ2-3 | TRBV2 | NA | CASRGGTYSTDTQYF | TGTGCCAGCAGGGGCGGGACCTACTCAACAGATACGCAGTATTTT
NA | TRBJ1-2 | TRBV27 | NA | CASSLGQYYGYTF | TGTGCCAGCAGTTTAGGGCAATACTATGGCTACACCTTC
few | TRBJ1-2 | TRBV21-1 | NA | CAGKRRGGYTF | TGTGCCGGCAAAAGACGAGGTGGCTACACCTTC
NA | TRBJ1-4 | TRBV7-9 | NA | CASSDPGDRKLFF | TGTGCCAGCAGTGACCCGGGTGACCGAAAACTGTTTTTT
NA | TRBJ1-2 | TRBV7-2 | TRBD1 | CASSFAPDRGLRGYGYTF | TGTGCCAGCAGCTTCGCTCCCGACAGGGGGCTAAGAGGCTATGGCTACACCTTC
NA | TRBJ2-5 | TRBV12-3/TRBV12-4 | NA | CASSFAPGETQYF | TGTGCCAGCAGTTTTGCACCAGGGGAGACCCAGTACTTC
few | TRBJ2-3 | TRBV9 | NA | CASSVGSETDTQYF | TGTGCCAGCAGCGTAGGATCAGAAACAGATACGCAGTATTTT
NA | TRBJ1-3 | TRBV11-2 | NA | CASSLEIGSGNTIYF | TGTGCCAGCAGCTTAGAGATCGGCTCTGGAAACACCATATATTTT
NA | TRBJ1-6 | TRBV6-1 | NA | CASSENRVDSPLHF | TGTGCCAGCAGTGAAAACAGGGTGGATTCACCCCTCCACTTT
NA | TRBJ2-3 | TRBV10-2 | NA | CASSTGGGDTQYF | TGCGCCAGCAGTACCGGGGGAGGAGATACGCAGTATTTT
NA | TRBJ1-1 | TRBV5-4 | NA | CASSLGDTDTEAFF | TGTGCCAGCAGCTTGGGGGACACTGACACTGAAGCTTTCTTT
NA | TRBJ1-3 | TRBV7-9 | NA | CASSLGTEEYGNTIYF | TGTGCCAGCAGCTTAGGGACGGAGGAATATGGAAACACCATATATTTT
NA | TRBJ1-2 | TRBV9 | TRBD1 | CASSVGQGMGGYTF | TGTGCCAGCAGCGTAGGACAGGGGATGGGAGGCTACACCTTC